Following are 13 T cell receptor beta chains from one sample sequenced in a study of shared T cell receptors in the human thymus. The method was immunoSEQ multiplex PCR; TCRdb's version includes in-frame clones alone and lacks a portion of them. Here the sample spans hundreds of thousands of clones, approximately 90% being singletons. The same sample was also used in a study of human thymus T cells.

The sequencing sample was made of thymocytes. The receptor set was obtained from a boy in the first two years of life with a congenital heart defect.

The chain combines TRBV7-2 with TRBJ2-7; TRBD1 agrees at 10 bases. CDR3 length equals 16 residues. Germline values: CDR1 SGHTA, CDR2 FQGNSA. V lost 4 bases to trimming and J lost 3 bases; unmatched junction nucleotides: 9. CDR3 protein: CASSCQTGTGVYEQYF. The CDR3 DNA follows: TGTGCCAGCAGCTGCCAGACCGGGACAGGGGTCTACGAGCAGTACTTC.

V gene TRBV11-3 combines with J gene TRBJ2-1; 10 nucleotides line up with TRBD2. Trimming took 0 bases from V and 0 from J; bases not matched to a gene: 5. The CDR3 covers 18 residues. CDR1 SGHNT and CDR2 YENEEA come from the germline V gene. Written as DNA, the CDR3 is TGTGCCAGCAGCTTAGAGACTAGCGGGCGGAGCTCCTACAATGAGCAGTTCTTC. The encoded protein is CASSLETSGRSSYNEQFF.

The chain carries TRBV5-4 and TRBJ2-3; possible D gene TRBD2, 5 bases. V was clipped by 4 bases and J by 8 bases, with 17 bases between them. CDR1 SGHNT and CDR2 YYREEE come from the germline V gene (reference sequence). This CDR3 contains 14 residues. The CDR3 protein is CASSPTGKWGTQYF. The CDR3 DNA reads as TGTGCCAGCAGCCCGACCGGGAAGTGGGGTACGCAGTATTTT.

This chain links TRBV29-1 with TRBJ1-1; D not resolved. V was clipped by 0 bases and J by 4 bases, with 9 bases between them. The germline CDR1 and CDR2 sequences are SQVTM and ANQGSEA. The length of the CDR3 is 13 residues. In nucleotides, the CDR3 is TGCAGCGTTGAAGACAGAGGGAGCACTGAAGCTTTCTTT. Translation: CSVEDRGSTEAFF.

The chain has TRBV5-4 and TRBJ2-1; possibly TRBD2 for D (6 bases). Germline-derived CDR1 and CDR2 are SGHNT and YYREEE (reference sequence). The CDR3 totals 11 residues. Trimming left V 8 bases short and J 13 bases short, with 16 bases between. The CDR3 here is CARGTGEDQFF. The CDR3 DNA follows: TGTGCCAGAGGCACGGGAGAGGATCAGTTCTTC. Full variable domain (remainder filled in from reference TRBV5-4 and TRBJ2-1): ETGVTQSPTHLIKTRGQQVTLRCSSQSGHNTVSWYQQALGQGPQFIFQYYREEENGRGNFPPRFSGLQFPNYSSELNVNALELDDSALYLCARGTGEDQFFGPGTRLTVL.

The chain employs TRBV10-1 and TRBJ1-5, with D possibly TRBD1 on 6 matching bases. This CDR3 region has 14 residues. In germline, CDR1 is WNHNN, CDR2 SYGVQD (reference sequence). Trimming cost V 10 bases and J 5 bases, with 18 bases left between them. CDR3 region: CAIQAGEVDQPQHF. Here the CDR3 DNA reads TGCGCCATCCAGGCAGGGGAAGTTGATCAGCCCCAGCATTTT.

The DNA of the CDR3 is TGTGCCAGCAGCTTAGGCCACCGGGACAAAGCGAACACCGGGGAGCTGTTTTTT. This sequence encodes CASSLGHRDKANTGELFF. V and J are TRBV11-2 and TRBJ2-2, with D possibly being TRBD1 (6 bases). The CDR3 consists of 18 residues. The germline V and J ends were trimmed by 1 base and 0 bases, with 15 bases remaining between them. Germline CDR1 SGHAT, CDR2 FQNNGV.

The CDR3 DNA follows: TGTGCCAGCAGCCGAACTAGACGATGTAGCACAGATACGCAGTATTTT. Translating gives CASSRTRRCSTDTQYF. The rearrangement joins TRBV14 to TRBJ2-3; D may be TRBD2 (5 bases). The CDR3 spans 16 residues. The germline gives CDR1 SGHDN, CDR2 FVKESK. Trimming took 4 bases from V and 0 from J, leaving 14 bases between them.

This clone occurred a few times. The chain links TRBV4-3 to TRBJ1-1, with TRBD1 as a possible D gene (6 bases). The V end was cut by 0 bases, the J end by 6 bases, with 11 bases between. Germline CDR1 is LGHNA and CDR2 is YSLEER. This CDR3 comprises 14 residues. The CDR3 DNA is TGCGCCAGCAGCCAAGAGGGCAGGGGCGCTGAAGCTTTCTTT. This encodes CASSQEGRGAEAFF.

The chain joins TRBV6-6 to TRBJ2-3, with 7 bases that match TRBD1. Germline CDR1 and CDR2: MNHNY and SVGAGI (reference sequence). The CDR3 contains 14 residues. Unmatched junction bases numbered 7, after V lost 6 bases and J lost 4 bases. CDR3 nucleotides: TGTGCCAGCAGATTCCTCCAGGGGGCAGATACGCAGTATTTT. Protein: CASRFLQGADTQYF.

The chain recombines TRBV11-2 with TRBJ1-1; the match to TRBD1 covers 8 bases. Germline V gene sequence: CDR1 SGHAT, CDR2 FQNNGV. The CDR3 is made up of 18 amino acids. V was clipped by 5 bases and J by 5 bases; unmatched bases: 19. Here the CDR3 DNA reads TGTGCCAGCAGCCCGCAACCGGACAGGGTGAGGGGAGGGACTGAAGCTTTCTTT. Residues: CASSPQPDRVRGGTEAFF.

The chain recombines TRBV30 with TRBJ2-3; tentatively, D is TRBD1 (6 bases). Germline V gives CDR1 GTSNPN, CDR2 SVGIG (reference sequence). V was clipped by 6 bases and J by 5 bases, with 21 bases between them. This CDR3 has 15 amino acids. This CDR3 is CACLPGTPGRDTQYF. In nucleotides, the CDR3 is TGTGCCTGTCTCCCCGGGACACCGGGGAGAGATACGCAGTATTTT. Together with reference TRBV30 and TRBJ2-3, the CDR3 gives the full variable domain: SQTIHQWPATLVQPVGSPLSLECTVEGTSNPNLYWYRQAAGRGLQLLFYSVGIGQISSEVPQNLSASRPQDRQFILSSKKLLLSDSGFYLCACLPGTPGRDTQYFGPGTRLTVL.

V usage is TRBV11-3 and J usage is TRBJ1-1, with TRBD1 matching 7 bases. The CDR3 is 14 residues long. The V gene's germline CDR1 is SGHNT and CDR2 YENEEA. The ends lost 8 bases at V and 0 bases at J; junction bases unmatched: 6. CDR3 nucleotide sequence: TGTGCCAGCGCACTACAGGGGCTGAACACTGAAGCTTTCTTT. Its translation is CASALQGLNTEAFF.